Included here is one T cell receptor (beta chain) sequence, with context. The target antigen is unknown. The PCR contained 60 Vbeta and 13 Jbeta primers. TCRdb's table, derived via immunoSEQ multiplex PCR, lists solely in-frame clones and lacks some. The table records 170,000 or so clones, 77% of them present only once. The record originates from a study of cytomegalovirus exposure and HLA in healthy donors. Study in general: Of the donors genotyped, several hundred in all, 75% to 90% fell in the Caucasian-associated ancestry cluster. Study-wide points: TCR beta sequences reportedly predicted the HLA-A and HLA-B alleles of most subjects accurately. Among TCR sequences, most were rare, though some public TCRs appeared in many donors.

This CDR3 region has 17 residues. The V and J ends lost 1 base and 1 base, in that order; junction bases with no gene match: 5. Germline-derived CDR1 and CDR2 are SGHRS and YFSETQ. The receptor was derived from a woman aged 55 to 70 in good health and CMV-seropositive. What was sequenced was PBMCs. The chain links TRBV5-1 to TRBJ1-3, with 10 bases matching TRBD1. This CDR3 reads CASSLIGTGASGNTIYF. DNA for the CDR3: TGCGCCAGCAGCTTGATCGGGACAGGGGCATCTGGAAACACCATATATTTT.